This T cell receptor beta chain was sequenced in a study of blood T cell repertoires in COVID-19. At the level of the study: Sources were T cells, B-cell-depleted T cells, or PBMCs; the material itself was cDNA or gDNA.

In the authors' workflow: Reference gene primer amplification yielded estimated nucleated cell counts. Profiling relied on immunoSEQ multiplex PCR, and the TCRdb table lists in-frame clones only, not all of them. The DNA gave D and trimming, while V, J and clone size come from that table. The sample records under 95,000 clones, 65% to 85% being singletons. This CDR3 region has 9 residues. The ends were cut back, 4 bases at V and 11 bases at J, with 7 bases in the middle. In germline, CDR1 is SQVTM, CDR2 ANQGSEA. The chain has TRBV29-1 and TRBJ2-3; D call uncertain. What was sequenced was peripheral blood. The origin of this receptor is a woman older than 75 with active or convalescent COVID-19. In DNA form, the CDR3 reads TGCAGCGTTGCAGAACAGCAGTATTTT. It is translated as CSVAEQQYF.